This T cell receptor beta chain is from a study of identical twins. Trimming cost V 4 bases and J 7 bases; bases outside gene matches: 7. The CDR3 length is 14 residues. From germline, CDR1 is MNHEY and CDR2 SVGAGI. TCRdb redid the calling of the 5' RACE reads with MiXCR, one entry per CDR3 protein. The table lists approximately 500,000 distinct CDR3 sequences, around 24% of them singletons, with roughly 2.8% in the top ten. This sample was also put to use in a study of T cells expressing NK-cell markers.

The sequence was obtained from a woman aged 18 to 35 in good health. Source material: CD4+ T cells sorted from blood. The V and J genes are TRBV6-5 and TRBJ1-5; 7 bases match TRBD1. The CDR3 nucleotides read TGTGCCAGCAGTTTTCAGGGGGGGAAGCAGCCCCAGCATTTT. Translation gives CASSFQGGKQPQHF.